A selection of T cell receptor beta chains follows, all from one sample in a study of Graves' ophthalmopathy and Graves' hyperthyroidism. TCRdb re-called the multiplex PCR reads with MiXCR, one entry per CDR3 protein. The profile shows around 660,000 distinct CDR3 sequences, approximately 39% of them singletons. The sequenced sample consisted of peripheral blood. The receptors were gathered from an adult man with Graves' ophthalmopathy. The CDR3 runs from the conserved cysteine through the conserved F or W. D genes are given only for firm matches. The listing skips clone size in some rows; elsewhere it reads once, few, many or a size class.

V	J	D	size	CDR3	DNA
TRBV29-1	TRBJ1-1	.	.	CSGDGDTEAFF	TGCAGCGGGGACGGAGACACTGAAGCTTTCTTT
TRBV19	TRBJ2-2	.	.	CASSVAGQSVGELFF	TGTGCCAGTAGTGTCGCGGGACAGTCAGTCGGGGAGCTGTTTTTT
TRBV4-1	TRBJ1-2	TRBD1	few	CASRQTGVYYGYTF	TGCGCCAGCAGACAGACAGGGGTTTACTATGGCTACACCTTC
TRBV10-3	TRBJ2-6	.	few	CAIKDLTF	TGTGCCATCAAGGACCTGACTTTC
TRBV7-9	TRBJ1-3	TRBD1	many	CASSGGQGLSTGNTIYF	TGTGCCAGCAGCGGGGGACAGGGATTGTCGACTGGAAACACCATATATTTT
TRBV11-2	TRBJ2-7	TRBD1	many	CASSVGTGESEQYF	TGTGCCAGCAGTGTCGGGACAGGGGAGTCCGAGCAGTACTTC
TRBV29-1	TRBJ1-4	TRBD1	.	CSVVATGGGTEKLFF	TGCAGCGTTGTCGCGACAGGGGGGGGGACTGAAAAACTGTTTTTT
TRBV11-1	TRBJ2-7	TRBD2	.	CASSRRGALYEQYF	TGTGCCAGCAGCCGGCGGGGGGCCCTCTACGAGCAGTACTTC
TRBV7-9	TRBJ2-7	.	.	CASSIDGSYEQYF	TGTGCCAGCAGCATCGACGGGAGCTACGAGCAGTACTTC
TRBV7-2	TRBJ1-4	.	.	CASSRTTETAYEKLFF	TGCGCCAGCAGCCGAACCACCGAGACGGCTTATGAAAAACTGTTTTTT
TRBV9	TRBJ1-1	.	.	CASSAGTTNTEAFF	TGTGCCAGCAGCGCAGGAACCACGAACACTGAAGCTTTCTTT
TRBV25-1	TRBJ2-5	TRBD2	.	CASSGTSHLRETQYF	TGTGCCAGCAGTGGGACTAGCCATCTCCGGGAGACCCAGTACTTC
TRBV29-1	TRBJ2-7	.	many	CSVEDLRTEQYF	TGCAGCGTTGAAGATCTGAGGACCGAGCAGTACTTC
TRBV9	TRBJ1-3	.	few	CASSVRGDTSSGNTIYF	TGTGCCAGCAGCGTCCGAGGGGACACCTCCTCTGGAAACACCATATATTTT
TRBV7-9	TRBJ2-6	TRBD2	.	CASSFPTSGANVLTF	TGTGCCAGCAGCTTCCCGACTAGCGGGGCCAACGTCCTGACTTTC
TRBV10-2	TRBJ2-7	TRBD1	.	CASSESLGQGSSYEQYF	TGCGCCAGCAGTGAGTCCTTGGGACAGGGCTCCTCCTACGAGCAGTACTTC
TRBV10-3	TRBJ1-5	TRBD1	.	CAIRGQGKGDEHF	TGTGCCATCAGAGGACAGGGAAAGGGCGATGAGCATTTT
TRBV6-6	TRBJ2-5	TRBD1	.	CASRYRGQETQYF	TGTGCCAGCAGATACAGGGGGCAAGAGACCCAGTACTTC
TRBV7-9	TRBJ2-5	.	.	CASSQEIDQETQYF	TGTGCCAGCAGCCAAGAAATCGACCAAGAGACCCAGTACTTC
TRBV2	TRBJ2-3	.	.	CASSDMGAGTDTQYF	TGTGCCAGCAGTGATATGGGAGCTGGCACAGATACGCAGTATTTT
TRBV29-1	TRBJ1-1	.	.	CSTWTGGTEAFF	TGCAGCACCTGGACCGGGGGGACTGAAGCTTTCTTT
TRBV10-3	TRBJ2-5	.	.	CAISEGPQETQYF	TGTGCCATCAGTGAAGGGCCACAAGAGACCCAGTACTTC
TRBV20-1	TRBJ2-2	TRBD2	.	CSATGTSSGELFF	TGCAGTGCTACCGGGACTAGCTCCGGGGAGCTGTTTTTT
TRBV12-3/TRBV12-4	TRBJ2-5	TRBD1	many	CASRARGLETQYF	TGTGCCAGCAGGGCCAGGGGGCTTGAGACCCAGTACTTC
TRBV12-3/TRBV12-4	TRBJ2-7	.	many	CASSSRERSSYEQYF	TGTGCCAGCAGTTCTCGGGAAAGGAGCTCCTACGAGCAGTACTTC
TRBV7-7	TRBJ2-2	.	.	CASSPVRNTGEPFF	TGTGCCAGCAGTCCGGTTCGGAACACCGGGGAGCCGTTTTTT
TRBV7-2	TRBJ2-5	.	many	CASSLVVGGPETQYF	TGTGCCAGCAGCTTAGTGGTGGGGGGGCCAGAGACCCAGTACTTC
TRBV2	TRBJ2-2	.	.	CASSGGASGELFF	TGTGCCAGCAGCGGAGGGGCTAGCGGGGAGCTGTTTTTT
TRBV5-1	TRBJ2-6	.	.	CASSIAGANVLTF	TGCGCCAGCAGCATAGCCGGGGCCAACGTCCTGACTTTC
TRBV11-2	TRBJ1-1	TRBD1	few	CASSPGGRDEAFF	TGTGCCAGCAGCCCAGGGGGGAGGGATGAAGCTTTCTTT
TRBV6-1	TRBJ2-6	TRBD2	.	CASSSGLAGGIKSGANVLTF	TGTGCCAGCAGTTCGGGACTAGCGGGAGGGATAAAATCTGGGGCCAACGTCCTGACTTTC
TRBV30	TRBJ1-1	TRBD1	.	CAWSGDSYTEAFF	TGTGCCTGGAGTGGGGACAGCTACACTGAAGCTTTCTTT
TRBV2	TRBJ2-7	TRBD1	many	CAAGTGASYEQYF	TGTGCCGCGGGGACAGGGGCCTCCTACGAGCAGTACTTC
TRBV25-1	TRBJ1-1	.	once	CASSEYPGRNTEAFF	TGTGCCAGCAGTGAATATCCAGGCAGGAACACTGAAGCTTTCTTT
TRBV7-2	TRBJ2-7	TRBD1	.	CASSSRQGSHEQYF	TGTGCCAGCAGCTCAAGACAGGGATCCCACGAGCAATACTTC
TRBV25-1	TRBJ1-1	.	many	CASSETGRPEAFF	TGTGCCAGCAGTGAAACAGGGAGGCCTGAAGCTTTCTTT
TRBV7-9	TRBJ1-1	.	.	CAVHKQGRDTEAFF	TGTGCCGTACACAAACAGGGAAGGGACACTGAAGCTTTCTTT
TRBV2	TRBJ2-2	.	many	CASTAEIVVAGELFF	TGTGCCAGCACCGCCGAGATAGTTGTGGCCGGGGAGCTGTTTTTT
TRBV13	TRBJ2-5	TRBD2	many	CASTKAGTSGKETQYF	TGTGCCAGCACTAAAGCTGGGACTAGCGGGAAAGAGACCCAGTACTTC